The sequence of this T cell receptor beta chain was determined in a study of cytomegalovirus exposure and HLA in healthy donors. Study-wide points: It was taken for granted in presence/absence analyses that sequencing depth across donors was roughly uniform.

There was no recording of CMV serostatus for this donor. Vbeta (60) and Jbeta (13) primers were used in the PCR. Authors' analysis steps: An analysis that came later counted approximately 76 million unique TCR beta chains, 9 million to 12 million shared. The repertoire was sequenced with immunoSEQ multiplex PCR; TCRdb's copy has only in-frame clones and lacks some. V, J and clone size reflect that table, while D and trimming were determined from the DNA. The sample includes 150,000 to 200,000 clones, 65% to 75% of them seen just once. V trimming: 3 bases; J trimming: 5 bases; junction bases outside the gene matches: 13. CDR1 and CDR2 (germline): SGHTA, FQGTGA. The CDR3 spans 18 residues. Regarding this clone: Its target is not known.

Sequencing used PBMCs. The rearrangement joins TRBV7-3 to TRBJ2-1; 10 bases are shared with TRBD2. This clonotype was obtained from a human donor in good health. The CDR3 DNA reads as TGTGCCAGCAGCTTCTTGGGAACATCCGGGACTAGCGACAATGAGCAGTTCTTC. Amino acids: CASSFLGTSGTSDNEQFF.